The 7 T cell receptor beta chains below were found in one sample sequenced in a study of blood T cells in healthy people across ages. Primed by a sample-barcoded 5' primer and a J-beta primer mix, a second PCR proceeded for about 7 to 12 cycles. MiXCR, run by TCRdb on the 5' RACE reads, gives a single entry per CDR3 protein. In the table there are over 1,200,000 distinct CDR3 sequences, approximately 60% of which are singletons. What was sequenced was blood. The receptors originated from a man between 18 and 35 years old in good health.

This clonotype has a handful of counts. The V and J genes are TRBV7-2 and TRBJ2-7; D ambiguous. Trimming stripped 6 bases from V and 4 bases from J, with 7 bases between. The CDR3 length is 11 residues. Germline V lookup: CDR1 SGHTA, CDR2 FQGNSA. Here the CDR3 DNA reads TGTGCCAGCAGTTTTCAGTACGAGCAGTACTTC. Translation: CASSFQYEQYF.

The chain links TRBV6-1 to TRBJ2-2; 9 bases agree with TRBD2. V gave up 3 bases and J gave up 5 bases; unmatched junction bases: 4. The CDR3 is 15 amino acids. Germline CDR1 MNHNS, CDR2 SASEGT. The CDR3: CASSDSGGRTGELFF. CDR3 nucleotides: TGTGCCAGCAGTGATAGCGGGGGAAGAACCGGGGAGCTGTTTTTT.

The chain uses TRBV3-1 and TRBJ1-2, with TRBD1 identical over 7 bases. The CDR3 contains 15 residues. The J segment lost 8 bases and the V segment lost 0 bases, leaving 9 bases of the junction unmatched. In germline, CDR1 is LGHDT, CDR2 YNNKEL (reference sequence). The CDR3, as DNA: TGTGCCAGCAGCCAAGATAGACAGGGAATTCGGGGCTACACCTTC. It is translated as CASSQDRQGIRGYTF.

This chain uses TRBV3-1 with TRBJ1-1; D remains ambiguous. The CDR3 has 13 residues. Germline CDR1 LGHDT, CDR2 YNNKEL (reference sequence). The V gene lost 4 bases and the J gene lost 7 bases, with 13 bases spanning the gap. The CDR3 DNA is TGTGCCAGCAGCCGCCAACGGGCCGTTGAAGCTTTCTTT. This gives the protein CASSRQRAVEAFF.

The chain carries TRBV29-1 and TRBJ2-5, with 8 bases that match TRBD2. Germline V lookup: CDR1 SQVTM, CDR2 ANQGSEA. The CDR3 covers 13 residues. Trimming cost V 8 bases and J 11 bases; bases outside gene matches: 16. The CDR3 coding sequence is TGCAGCCAGAAGACTAGCGCTTCCAATGAGCAGTACTTC. Its protein is CSQKTSASNEQYF.

This chain uses TRBV7-9 with TRBJ2-3; no clear D. CDR1 and CDR2 (germline): SEHNR, FQNEAQ (reference sequence). This CDR3 region has 16 residues. V lost 5 bases and J lost 0, with 15 bases in between. In DNA form, the CDR3 reads TGTGCCAGCAGCCCCCGCTCAGCTACTAGCACAGATACGCAGTATTTT. Encoded protein: CASSPRSATSTDTQYF.

The chain employs TRBV11-2 and TRBJ2-4; no definite D call. The CDR3 is 11 amino acids. Germline V gene data show CDR1 as SGHAT and CDR2 as FQNNGV. Trimming stripped 2 bases from V and 13 bases from J, with 9 bases between. The CDR3 DNA reads as TGTGCCAGCAGCTTAAACTTCGGGCAGTACTTC. This encodes CASSLNFGQYF.